One and the same sample provided the 22 T cell receptor beta chains below, sequenced in a study of read filtering for tumor transcriptome and immune sequencing. From 300 to 400 ng of RNA, a library with molecular barcoded alpha/delta and beta/gamma adaptors was made. TCRdb re-called the reads through MiXCR, storing one row per CDR3 protein. This table holds approximately 45,000 distinct CDR3 sequences, about 20% found once. Material for sequencing was a population of CD138-negative cells sorted from bone marrow. These receptors originate from a donor at least 40 years old with multiple myeloma.

This clonotype occurred many times. The genes are TRBV20-1 and TRBJ2-5; 8 nucleotides align to TRBD2. The V gene's germline CDR1 is DFQATT and CDR2 SNEGSKA (reference sequence). The CDR3 extends over 17 amino acids. V lost 4 bases and J lost 0; bases outside the gene matches: 13. The CDR3 protein is CSATRPLAEEYQETQYF. The DNA for the CDR3 is TGCAGTGCTACCCGCCCACTAGCGGAAGAGTACCAAGAGACCCAGTACTTC.

This clonotype was seen repeatedly, ten times or more. This sequence joins TRBV3-1 and TRBJ1-1, with D unclear. V was pared by 0 bases and J by 6 bases, with 14 bases between. Germline V gives CDR1 LGHDT, CDR2 YNNKEL (reference sequence). The CDR3 consists of 15 residues. The DNA for the CDR3 is TGTGCCAGCAGCCAAGAGATAAAGGCCACTTCTGAAGCTTTCTTT. Translating it yields CASSQEIKATSEAFF.

This clonotype was counted at least ten times. This chain uses TRBV19 with TRBJ2-5; D gene ambiguous. Per the germline V gene, CDR1 is LNHDA and CDR2 is SQIVND (reference sequence). Trimming took 1 base from V and 4 from J, leaving 10 bases between them. The CDR3 extends over 14 amino acids. As DNA, the CDR3 is TGTGCCAGTAGTATAGGGCCTAGTTCAGAGACCCAGTACTTC. It yields the protein CASSIGPSSETQYF. Looking up the rest from reference TRBV19 and TRBJ2-5 gives the full variable domain: DGGITQSPKYLFRKEGQNVTLSCEQNLNHDAMYWYRQDPGQGLRLIYYSQIVNDFQKGDIAEGYSVSREKKESFPLTVTSAQKNPTAFYLCASSIGPSSETQYFGPGTRLLVL.

As concerns this clonotype: Compared with germline, one end of the junction differs, possibly owing to a read error. This rearrangement joins TRBV4-1 to TRBJ2-3; TRBD1 matches at 7 bases. The CDR3 totals 17 residues. Germline V gene data show CDR1 as MGHRA and CDR2 as YSYEKL. CDR3 DNA: TGCGTCAGCAGCCAAGATGGCGGAAACAGGGGATCAGGTACGCAGTATTTT. Encoded protein: CVSSQDGGNRGSGTQYF.

This clonotype was recorded at least ten times. The chain links TRBV6-6 to TRBJ2-1; TRBD1 matches at 7 bases. The CDR3 is 13 residues long. Germline V gives CDR1 MNHNY, CDR2 SVGAGI (reference sequence). With 6 bases clipped from V and 8 bases from J, the junction kept 7 bases outside the gene matches. Written as DNA, the CDR3 is TGTGCCAGCAGCCCCAGGGGGTTCGATGAGCAGTTCTTC. It specifies CASSPRGFDEQFF.

This clonotype has a handful of counts. The rearrangement links TRBV5-1 to TRBJ2-1, with D possibly TRBD2 on 5 matching bases. In germline, CDR1 is SGHRS, CDR2 YFSETQ. This CDR3 contains 15 residues. V dropped 4 bases and J dropped 8 bases, with 19 bases sitting between them. The CDR3 protein is CASSPEDFKGDEQFF. CDR3 coding DNA: TGCGCCAGCAGCCCTGAGGATTTTAAGGGAGATGAGCAGTTCTTC.

As for this clonotype: A read error may explain this, as a much larger clone is one base away. The V and J genes are TRBV5-1 and TRBJ2-2; 10 bases map to TRBD1. V dropped 5 bases and J dropped 7; count of bases not matched to a gene: 8. Germline V gives CDR1 SGHRS, CDR2 YFSETQ. The CDR3 is 15 residues long. The CDR3 sequence: CASRVGTGDGGELFF. The DNA for the CDR3 is TGCGCCAGCAGGGTCGGGACAGGGGACGGCGGGGAGCTGTTTTTT.

Worth noting for this clonotype: Given the absence of the conserved phenylalanine or tryptophan at the CDR3 end, a read error is likely. V is TRBV29-1 and J is TRBJ1-4; D perhaps matches TRBD1 (6 bases). The germline V gene has CDR1 SQVTM and CDR2 ANQGSEA. The CDR3 covers 16 residues. The CDR3 is CSVNSSQGPTNEKLFC. The CDR3 nucleotides are TGTAGCGTTAATTCCTCACAGGGTCCAACTAATGAAAAACTGTTTTGT.

This clonotype has at least ten counts. The chain is built from TRBV7-8 and TRBJ2-3; TRBD2 is a possible D gene (6 bases). This CDR3 is 16 amino acids long. Germline assignment: CDR1 SGHVS and CDR2 FQNEAQ. The V and J ends lost 4 bases and 0 bases respectively, with 14 bases between them. In DNA, the CDR3 is TGTGCCAGCAGCTCCCCGGGGACTGGTAGCACAGATACGCAGTATTTT. As protein: CASSSPGTGSTDTQYF.

Many counts were recorded for this clonotype. This CDR3 reads CSAPDRATEQFF. The CDR3 nucleotides are TGCAGTGCCCCGGACAGGGCGACTGAGCAGTTCTTC. This sequence joins TRBV20-1 and TRBJ2-1; 8 nucleotides align to TRBD1. Per the germline V gene, CDR1 is DFQATT and CDR2 is SNEGSKA (reference sequence). After removal of 6 bases from V and 9 bases from J, the junction contained 7 bases not matched to a gene. The CDR3 length is 12 residues.

This clonotype was counted ten times or more. V and J are TRBV4-2 and TRBJ2-3; 9 positions match TRBD2. Germline V CDR1 and CDR2: LGHNA, YNFKEQ. The CDR3 runs to 16 residues. After removal of 1 base from V and 6 bases from J, the junction contained 8 bases not matched to a gene. For the CDR3, the DNA is TGTGCCAGCAGCCAAGTAGCGGGAGAGGGGGCGGATACGCAGTATTTT. It specifies CASSQVAGEGADTQYF.

This clonotype showed up many times. The rearrangement links TRBV6-6 to TRBJ2-7, with TRBD2 matching 7 bases. The CDR3 has 15 residues. Germline CDR1 reads MNHNY; CDR2 reads SVGAGI (reference sequence). J lost 1 base, V lost 4 bases, and 7 bases had no gene match. CDR3 region: CASSSPKRGSYEQYF. In nucleotides, the CDR3 is TGTGCCAGCAGTTCCCCCAAGCGGGGTTCCTACGAGCAGTACTTC.

In its sample, this clonotype was seen many times. V is TRBV12-3 or TRBV12-4 and J is TRBJ1-2, with D unresolved. The CDR3 consists of 14 residues. The ends were cut back, 0 bases at V and 0 bases at J, with 5 bases in the middle. In nucleotides, the CDR3 is TGTGCCAGCAGTTTAGCGGGGACTAACTATGGCTACACCTTC. Protein product: CASSLAGTNYGYTF.

In the case of this clonotype: A read error is likely, as this CDR3 ends without the conserved phenylalanine or tryptophan. V gene TRBV12-3 or TRBV12-4 combines with J gene TRBJ1-5; D possibly corresponds to TRBD1 (6 bases). V lost 5 bases and J 2 bases, leaving 13 bases between the germline ends. There are 15 residues in the CDR3. The DNA for the CDR3 is TGTGCCAGCAGTCCCCAGGGGAGGCGCAATCAGCCCCAGCATTTA. As protein: CASSPQGRRNQPQHL.

By frequency in the sample, this clonotype is medium-sized (0.01 to 0.1%). This chain links TRBV20-1 with TRBJ2-1; D perhaps matches TRBD1 (5 bases). V dropped 6 bases and J dropped 0 bases, with 18 bases sitting between them. Germline V CDR1 and CDR2: DFQATT, SNEGSKA (reference sequence). There are 16 residues in the CDR3. CDR3 nucleotides: TGCAGTGCCCCCAGATGGGGCTTCGGCTCCTACAATGAGCAGTTCTTC. Amino acids: CSAPRWGFGSYNEQFF.

This clonotype came up many times. V is TRBV2 and J is TRBJ2-1; the match to TRBD1 covers 9 bases. Germline CDR1 and CDR2: SNHLY and FYNNEI. Losses at the gene ends were 7 bases for V and 1 base for J; bases not matched to a gene: 5. The length of the CDR3 is 15 residues. CDR3 region: CASKTGTGSYNEQFF. Written as DNA, the CDR3 is TGTGCCAGCAAAACCGGGACAGGGTCCTACAATGAGCAGTTCTTC.

This clonotype was found a few times. The chain is built from TRBV6-5 and TRBJ2-4; D is possibly TRBD2 (5 bases). Deletions cut 0 bases from V and 0 bases from J, with 9 bases between. Germline CDR1 reads MNHEY; CDR2 reads SVGAGI. The CDR3 is 16 amino acids. The CDR3 nucleotides read TGTGCCAGCAGTTACTCTAGCGCCCAAGCCAAAAACATTCAGTACTTC. Residues: CASSYSSAQAKNIQYF.

This clonotype was observed many times. The chain couples TRBV5-1 to TRBJ2-2, with D uncertain. Germline-derived CDR1 and CDR2 are SGHRS and YFSETQ. With 6 bases removed from V and 3 bases from J, the gap between germline ends came to 3 bases. The CDR3 has 11 amino acids. In nucleotides, the CDR3 is TGCGCCAGCACCTACACCGGGGAGCTGTTTTTT. It translates to CASTYTGELFF.

With respect to this clonotype: A read error may be the cause here, since a much bigger clone is one base away. The chain employs TRBV7-2 and TRBJ2-1; D unclear. Per the germline V gene, CDR1 is SGHTA and CDR2 is FQGNSA. The CDR3 has 14 residues. This CDR3 reads CASRPGGPTDEQLF. Here the CDR3 DNA reads TGTGCCAGCCGGCCTGGCGGACCTACTGATGAGCAGCTCTTC.

Of note for this clonotype: Since a much larger clone is just one base distant, this may be a read error. This chain connects TRBV6-4 to TRBJ1-1, with 10 nucleotides matching TRBD1. There are 14 residues in the CDR3. From germline, CDR1 is MRHNA and CDR2 SNTAGT. DNA for the CDR3: TGTGCCGGCAGTGACAGGGGGCGTAACACTGAAGCTTTCTTT. This encodes CAGSDRGRNTEAFF.

This clonotype has only a few counts. The chain uses TRBV6-5 and TRBJ1-1, with D perhaps TRBD1 (5 bases). The V end lost 0 bases, the J end lost 1 base, and 21 bases lay between the germline ends. The CDR3 contains 19 residues. Per germline, CDR1 MNHEY and CDR2 SVGAGI. The CDR3 bases are TGTGCCAGCAGTTACTCATGGGGCTCGGGCAGGGAGGCGAACACTGAAGCTTTCTTT. This sequence encodes CASSYSWGSGREANTEAFF.

V and J are TRBV12-3 or TRBV12-4 and TRBJ1-2; no firm D call. The CDR3 consists of 12 residues. V lost 1 base and J lost 7, with 7 bases in between. CDR3 sequence (DNA): TGTGCCAGCAGTTTAGGGGCCCTTGGCTACACCTTC. Translated: CASSLGALGYTF.